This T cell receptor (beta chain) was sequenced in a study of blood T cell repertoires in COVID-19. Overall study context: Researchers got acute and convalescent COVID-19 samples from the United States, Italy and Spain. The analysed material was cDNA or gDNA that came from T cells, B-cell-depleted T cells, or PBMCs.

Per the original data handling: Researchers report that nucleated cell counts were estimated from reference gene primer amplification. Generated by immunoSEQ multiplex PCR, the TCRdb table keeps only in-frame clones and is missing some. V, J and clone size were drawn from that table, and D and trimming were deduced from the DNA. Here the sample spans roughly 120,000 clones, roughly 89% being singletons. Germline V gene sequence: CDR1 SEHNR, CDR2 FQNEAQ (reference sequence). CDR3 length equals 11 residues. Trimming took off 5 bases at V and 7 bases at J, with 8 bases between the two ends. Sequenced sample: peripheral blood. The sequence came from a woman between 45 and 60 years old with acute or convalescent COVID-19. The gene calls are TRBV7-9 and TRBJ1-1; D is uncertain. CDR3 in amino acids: CASSPFLEAFF. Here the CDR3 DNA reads TGTGCCAGCAGCCCGTTTCTTGAAGCTTTCTTT. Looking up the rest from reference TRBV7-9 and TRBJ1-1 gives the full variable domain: DTGVSQNPRHKITKRGQNVTFRCDPISEHNRLYWYRQTLGQGPEFLTYFQNEAQLEKSRLLSDRFSAERPKGSFSTLEIQRTEQGDSAMYLCASSPFLEAFFGQGTRLTVV.